This T cell receptor (beta chain) was sequenced in a study of PD-1 and CTLA-4 blockade in melanoma. Germline V lookup: CDR1 SGHRS, CDR2 YFSETQ. The CDR3 contains 15 residues. V was pared by 0 bases and J by 7 bases, with 17 bases between. Data came from immunoSEQ multiplex PCR; TCRdb stores just in-frame clones and leaves some out. There are 20,000 to 25,000 clones in the sample; around 88% occur only once, and 6% to 8% lies in the top ten. J is TRBJ2-7 and V is TRBV5-1; a weak D match, TRBD1 (6 bases). Sequences were derived from CD8+ T cells from peripheral blood, sampled before anti-PD-1 treatment. The sequence derives from a human donor with melanoma. The CDR3 DNA follows: TGCGCCAGCAGCTTGGAGACAGGCGGAGTGGGGGAGCAGTACTTC. This sequence encodes CASSLETGGVGEQYF.